Each of the 26 T cell receptor beta chains below was sequenced from the same sample in a study of healthy donors' naive CD4 and CD8 T cells (dated by TCRdb to between 2015 and 2017). Sequencing relied on a 454 GS FLX Titanium. TCR libraries were built from approximately 540 ng of total RNA with a previously published linear amplification protocol. In-frame beta chains were kept once TCRdb had trimmed the public reads at Q25 with fastp and called clones with MiXCR. CDR3 protein sequences are deduplicated, and each keeps its most common genes and DNA. The sample table holds 200,000 or so distinct CDR3 sequences, of which around 80% were seen once. In total, the top ten clones hold 2% to 2.5% of the sample. The sequencing sample was made of naive CD4+ and CD8+ T cells sorted from blood, pooled from several donors. Per the publication, the cell subset or site label means: FACS-sorted naive CD4+ (CD45RO-CD45RA+) and naive CD8+ (CD45RA+CD27bright) T cells. Receptors were obtained from a pool of human donors in good health; the sample pools cells from several healthy donors.

The chain carries TRBV20-1 and TRBJ2-5; 11 bases are shared with TRBD2. Germline assignment: CDR1 DFQATT and CDR2 SNEGSKA (reference sequence). The CDR3 runs 16 residues. J was trimmed by 0 bases and V by 3 bases; bases with no gene match: 6. The CDR3: CSARTSGIPYQETQYF. CDR3 sequence (DNA): TGCAGTGCTAGGACTAGCGGGATACCGTACCAAGAGACCCAGTACTTC.

The chain couples TRBV15 to TRBJ2-1; D is perhaps TRBD1 (6 bases). CDR1 LNHNV and CDR2 YYDKDF come from the germline V gene (reference sequence). The CDR3 runs to 15 residues. V was trimmed by 3 bases and J by 5 bases, leaving 14 bases between them. CDR3 DNA: TGTGCCACCAGCAGGGCCTCGACAGGAGACAATGAGCAGTTCTTC. This codes for CATSRASTGDNEQFF. Based on the CDR3 plus reference TRBV15 and TRBJ2-1, the full variable domain is DAMVIQNPRYQVTQFGKPVTLSCSQTLNHNVMYWYQQKSSQAPKLLFHYYDKDFNNEADTPDNFQSRRPNTSFCFLDIRSPGLGDTAMYLCATSRASTGDNEQFFGPGTRLTVL.

In its sample, this clonotype was seen a few times. This sequence joins TRBV6-2 or TRBV6-3 and TRBJ2-7, with a possible D match to TRBD1 (6 bases). Germline CDR1 reads MNHEY; CDR2 reads SVGEGT. Trimming pared 6 bases from V and 0 bases from J, leaving 15 bases between. This CDR3 spans 15 amino acids. The CDR3 nucleotides are TGTGCCAGCAGCCAGGACAGACTCCGCTCCTACGAGCAGTACTTC. Protein sequence: CASSQDRLRSYEQYF.

This clonotype is a singleton in its sample. The chain joins TRBV6-2 or TRBV6-3 to TRBJ1-1; D call uncertain. The CDR3 is made up of 18 amino acids. The V end was cut by 2 bases, the J end by 0 bases, with 19 bases between. Per the germline V gene, CDR1 is MNHEY and CDR2 is SVGEGT. The chain's CDR3 is CASSYPFMSGQMNTEAFF. Here the CDR3 DNA reads TGTGCCAGCAGTTACCCGTTTATGAGTGGGCAGATGAACACTGAAGCTTTCTTT.

This clonotype was picked up one time. The chain links TRBV20-1 to TRBJ1-2; D remains ambiguous. This CDR3 is built from 13 residues. Looked up from germline, CDR1 is DFQATT and CDR2 is SNEGSKA (reference sequence). V gave up 3 bases and J gave up 1 base, with 9 bases separating them. The CDR3 DNA reads as TGCAGTGCTAGGTTGGGGAGTAACTATGGCTACACCTTC. Translated: CSARLGSNYGYTF.

The chain uses TRBV7-2 and TRBJ2-5; D perhaps matches TRBD2 (6 bases). The CDR3 extends over 16 amino acids. Deletions cut 1 base from V and 5 bases from J, with 17 bases between. CDR1 and CDR2 (germline): SGHTA, FQGNSA. Here the CDR3 reads CASSLGPGGYEETQYF. The CDR3 DNA reads TGTGCCAGCAGCTTAGGCCCTGGAGGGTATGAGGAGACCCAGTACTTC.

The chain uses TRBV28 and TRBJ2-7, with TRBD2 matching over 8 bases. The CDR3 runs 16 residues. Per the germline V gene, CDR1 is MDHEN and CDR2 is SYDVKM. V was clipped by 0 bases and J by 4 bases; unmatched bases: 8. The CDR3 reads CASSLWNGRAVYEQYF. The CDR3 DNA sequence: TGTGCCAGCAGTTTATGGAACGGGAGGGCCGTTTACGAGCAGTACTTC.

This sequence joins TRBV27 and TRBJ1-2; D is unclear. The germline CDR1 and CDR2 sequences are MNHEY and SMNVEV (reference sequence). Trimming cost V 5 bases and J 3 bases, with 10 bases left between them. The CDR3 runs 13 residues. The CDR3 sequence is CASSADGYYGYTF. CDR3 coding DNA: TGTGCCAGCAGTGCGGACGGATACTATGGCTACACCTTC.

The table lists this clonotype with a few counts. The V gene is TRBV6-1, the J gene TRBJ2-1; D remains unclear. Between the trimmed V and J ends, which lost 10 bases and 0 bases, there was a span of 10 bases. CDR3 length equals 13 residues. Germline V gene sequence: CDR1 MNHNS, CDR2 SASEGT. The CDR3 is CANKPSSYNEQFF. The CDR3 DNA reads as TGTGCCAACAAGCCGAGCTCCTACAATGAGCAGTTCTTC.

This rearrangement joins TRBV29-1 to TRBJ2-2, with D unclear. CDR3 size: 15 residues. Looked up from germline, CDR1 is SQVTM and CDR2 is ANQGSEA. V was cut by 7 bases and J by 0 bases, with 15 bases left in between. CDR3 nucleotide sequence: TGCAGCGGACCGAGGCAGCCAGCGAACACCGGGGAGCTGTTTTTT. Its translation is CSGPRQPANTGELFF.

The rearrangement uses TRBV19 and TRBJ2-1; 7 positions agree with TRBD2. Per germline, CDR1 LNHDA and CDR2 SQIVND (reference sequence). Unmatched junction bases numbered 6, after V lost 7 bases and J lost 0 bases. The CDR3 has 15 amino acids. CDR3 amino acids: CASKASGGSYNEQFF. CDR3 nucleotides: TGTGCCAGTAAGGCTAGCGGCGGCTCCTACAATGAGCAGTTCTTC.

The genes are TRBV29-1 and TRBJ2-7; D gene ambiguous. Germline values: CDR1 SQVTM, CDR2 ANQGSEA. The CDR3 totals 12 residues. Trimming removed 4 bases from V and 3 bases from J, with 10 bases in between. The CDR3 region has the DNA TGCAGCGTTGGTCCGGAAGACTACGAGCAGTACTTC. Protein: CSVGPEDYEQYF.

V usage is TRBV29-1 and J usage is TRBJ2-6; weak D call: TRBD2 (6 bases). The V end lost 3 bases, the J end lost 3 bases, and 6 bases lay between the germline ends. The CDR3 covers 13 residues. The germline CDR1 and CDR2 sequences are SQVTM and ANQGSEA. CDR3 protein: CSVDGGGANVLTF. Here the CDR3 DNA reads TGCAGCGTTGACGGGGGTGGGGCCAACGTCCTGACTTTC.

The rearrangement joins TRBV29-1 to TRBJ2-7, with 8 bases that match TRBD1. The germline gives CDR1 SQVTM, CDR2 ANQGSEA. The CDR3 runs to 12 residues. V trimming: 7 bases; J trimming: 3 bases; junction bases outside the gene matches: 5. The CDR3 is CSAFDRGYEQYF. The CDR3 nucleotides are TGCAGCGCCTTCGACAGGGGCTACGAGCAGTACTTC.

The V and J genes are TRBV10-3 and TRBJ2-2; no definite D call. The germline V and J ends were trimmed by 11 bases and 5 bases, with 15 bases remaining between them. This CDR3 region has 13 residues. Looked up from germline, CDR1 is ENHRY and CDR2 is SYGVKD. CDR3 sequence reads: CAQSISATGELFF. For the CDR3, the DNA is TGTGCCCAATCCATCTCGGCGACCGGGGAGCTGTTTTTT.

J is TRBJ2-1 and V is TRBV7-6; 7 nucleotides align to TRBD1. Per germline, CDR1 SGHVS and CDR2 FNYEAQ. J was trimmed by 5 bases and V by 1 base; bases with no gene match: 14. The CDR3 covers 18 residues. For the CDR3, the DNA is TGTGCCAGCAGCTTAGACTCCCGTCGGGACAGCTTAAACAATGAGCAGTTCTTC. This encodes CASSLDSRRDSLNNEQFF.

The rearrangement links TRBV30 to TRBJ2-1, with D tentatively TRBD1 (6 bases). Trimming left V 2 bases short and J 10 bases short, with 12 bases between. The CDR3 consists of 12 residues. Per the germline V gene, CDR1 is GTSNPN and CDR2 is SVGIG (reference sequence). The DNA of the CDR3 is TGTGCCTGGAGTTATGTGCAGGGGGAGCAGTTCTTC. As protein: CAWSYVQGEQFF.

The genes are TRBV5-5 and TRBJ1-2; TRBD1 matches 7 bases. This CDR3 is built from 14 residues. CDR1 and CDR2 (germline): SGHKS, YYEKEE (reference sequence). V lost 2 bases, J lost 6 bases, and 7 bases stayed unmatched. The CDR3 here is CASSLRGLRDGYTF. As DNA, the CDR3 is TGTGCCAGCAGCTTAAGGGGGCTCAGAGATGGCTACACCTTC.

The sample holds a few counts of this clonotype. The chain joins TRBV6-5 to TRBJ1-5; D remains unclear. The CDR3 length is 10 residues. Trimming shortened V by 8 bases and J by 8 bases, and 7 bases separated the two germline ends. CDR1 MNHEY and CDR2 SVGAGI come from the germline V gene. CDR3 in amino acids: CASGLEPQHF. In DNA, the CDR3 is TGTGCCAGCGGTTTGGAGCCCCAGCATTTT.

The chain has TRBV6-1 and TRBJ1-2, with D perhaps TRBD1 (5 bases). CDR1 is MNHNS and CDR2 is SASEGT in the germline V gene. The V end was cut by 2 bases, the J end by 2 bases, with 9 bases between. This CDR3 spans 14 amino acids. In DNA form, the CDR3 reads TGTGCCAGCAGTGAACTGGCAGGGAACTATGGCTACACCTTC. It specifies CASSELAGNYGYTF.

The rearrangement uses TRBV5-6 and TRBJ1-3, with D tentatively TRBD1 (5 bases). The CDR3 runs to 15 residues. The V gene's germline CDR1 is SGHDT and CDR2 YYEEEE. V lost 4 bases and J lost 1, with 12 bases in between. CDR3: CASSRDSASGNTIYF. In nucleotides, the CDR3 is TGTGCCAGCAGCCGGGACTCGGCGTCTGGAAACACCATATATTTT.

V and J are TRBV7-9 and TRBJ2-1, with 7 bases that match TRBD1. The junction had 6 bases not matched to a gene; V was cut back by 1 base and J by 15 bases. Looked up from germline, CDR1 is SEHNR and CDR2 is FQNEAQ (reference sequence). CDR3 length: 12 residues. CDR3 in amino acids: CASSLGTGDRFF. The CDR3 coding sequence is TGTGCCAGCAGCTTAGGAACAGGGGACCGGTTCTTC.

The gene calls are TRBV4-1 and TRBJ2-3; TRBD1 is a possible D gene (6 bases). V was shortened by 2 bases and J by 3 bases, with 6 bases between the two germline ends. This CDR3 region has 13 residues. From germline, CDR1 is MGHRA and CDR2 YSYEKL. The CDR3 is CASSQQGTDTQYF. The CDR3 DNA reads as TGCGCCAGCAGCCAACAGGGGACAGATACGCAGTATTTT.

The rearrangement uses TRBV29-1 and TRBJ2-7; unclear D gene. CDR1 and CDR2 from the germline V gene are SQVTM and ANQGSEA. This CDR3 spans 13 amino acids. Deletions cut 2 bases from V and 5 bases from J, with 13 bases between. Here the CDR3 DNA reads TGCAGCGTTGAATTAGACCAGCCCCACGAGCAGTACTTC. Its protein product is CSVELDQPHEQYF.

The chain couples TRBV7-9 to TRBJ1-1; D might be TRBD1 (5 bases). CDR3 size: 16 residues. Per the germline V gene, CDR1 is SEHNR and CDR2 is FQNEAQ (reference sequence). The V end lost 5 bases, the J end lost 4 bases, and 20 bases lay between the germline ends. This CDR3 reads CASSPREAGRSTEAFF. The CDR3 nucleotides read TGTGCCAGCAGCCCCCGGGAGGCAGGGAGAAGCACTGAAGCTTTCTTT.

The J gene is TRBJ2-5, the V gene TRBV19; D possibly corresponds to TRBD1 (6 bases). Germline V gene sequence: CDR1 LNHDA, CDR2 SQIVND (reference sequence). V dropped 0 bases and J dropped 9 bases, with 17 bases sitting between them. This CDR3 spans 15 amino acids. This chain's CDR3 is CASSIDVRGISSQYF. CDR3 DNA sequence: TGTGCCAGTAGTATAGATGTCAGGGGAATCTCGTCCCAGTACTTC.